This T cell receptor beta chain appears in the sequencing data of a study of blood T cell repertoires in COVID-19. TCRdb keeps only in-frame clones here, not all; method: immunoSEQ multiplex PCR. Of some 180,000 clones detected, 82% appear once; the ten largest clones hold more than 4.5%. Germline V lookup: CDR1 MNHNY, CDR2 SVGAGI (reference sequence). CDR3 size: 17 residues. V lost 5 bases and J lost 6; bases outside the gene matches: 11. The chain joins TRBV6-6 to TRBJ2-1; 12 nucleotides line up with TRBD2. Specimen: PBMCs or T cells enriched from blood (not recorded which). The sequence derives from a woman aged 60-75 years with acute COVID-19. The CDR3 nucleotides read TGTGCCAGCAGTCCCCTAGCGGGGGGGCCACTTAGCAATGAGCAGTTCTTC. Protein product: CASSPLAGGPLSNEQFF.